Below, 32 T cell receptor beta chains from the same sample are listed, as sequenced in a study of T-cell reconstitution after alpha-beta-depleted transplantation in children. Unique molecular identifiers were used in preparing the TCRbeta library. TCRdb itself ran the PCR reads through MiXCR, one entry per CDR3 protein. The sample consists of approximately 490,000 distinct CDR3 sequences, more than 9% of them appearing once. The input for sequencing was PBMCs, taken before TCRalphabeta/CD19-depleted stem cell transplant. These receptors all come from a child aged 2 to 15 with inherited bone marrow failure, due to receive a stem cell transplant.

This clonotype was observed at least ten times. The V call is TRBV24-1, the J call TRBJ2-3; tentatively, D is TRBD1 (5 bases). Germline-derived CDR1 and CDR2 are KGHDR and SFDVKD. V lost 2 bases, J lost 4 bases, and 12 bases lay in between. There are 15 residues in the CDR3. CDR3 bases: TGTGCCACCAGTGATTATCCAGGGTTGGCAGATACGCAGTATTTT. Amino acids: CATSDYPGLADTQYF.

For this clonotype: A much larger clone sits a single nucleotide away, making a read error possible. The rearrangement joins TRBV6-1 to TRBJ2-7; unclear D gene. Germline V gene lookup returns CDR1 MNHNS and CDR2 SASEGT. The CDR3 is made up of 12 amino acids. V dropped 6 bases and J dropped 4 bases, with 10 bases sitting between them. Here the CDR3 DNA reads TGTGCCAGCAGGGAGAATGAATACGAGCAGTACTTC. The encoded protein is CASRENEYEQYF.

This clonotype appeared a few times. The chain has TRBV2 and TRBJ2-1; 10 bases align to TRBD2. V dropped 0 bases and J dropped 1; count of bases not matched to a gene: 6. The CDR3 is 18 amino acids. Germline lookup yields CDR1 SNHLY and CDR2 FYNNEI. This chain's CDR3 is CASSEAKTSGHSYNEQFF. CDR3 in DNA: TGTGCCAGCAGTGAAGCGAAGACTAGCGGGCATTCCTACAATGAGCAGTTCTTC.

This clonotype was detected ten times or more. V is TRBV7-9 and J is TRBJ2-5; perhaps TRBD1 as D (5 bases). Germline V CDR1 and CDR2: SEHNR, FQNEAQ (reference sequence). The CDR3 loop spans 15 amino acids. V lost 5 bases and J lost 4, with 17 bases in between. CDR3 DNA: TGTGCCAGCAGCCCCCGGACAATGGGTCGAGAGACCCAGTACTTC. Translating gives CASSPRTMGRETQYF.

This clonotype was picked up a small number of times. This chain joins TRBV19 and TRBJ2-2; TRBD2 matches 9 bases. Germline lookup yields CDR1 LNHDA and CDR2 SQIVND (reference sequence). The V gene end was trimmed by 0 bases and the J gene end by 5 bases; junction bases not matched to a gene: 4. This CDR3 is 16 amino acids long. DNA for the CDR3: TGTGCCAGTAGTATAGATCTTCTAGCGGGGACCGGGGAGCTGTTTTTT. Residues: CASSIDLLAGTGELFF.

This clonotype was recorded at least ten times. The chain combines TRBV5-1 with TRBJ2-1, with D uncertain. This CDR3 is 14 amino acids long. Deletions cut 4 bases from V and 2 bases from J, with 10 bases between. CDR1 is SGHRS and CDR2 is YFSETQ in the germline V gene. CDR3 sequence (DNA): TGCGCCAGCAGCCCCCCCGGTGCCTACAATGAGCAGTTCTTC. It codes for CASSPPGAYNEQFF.

This clonotype was counted between two and nine times. V is TRBV28 and J is TRBJ2-7; perhaps TRBD2 as D (6 bases). Deletions cut 2 bases from V and 6 bases from J, with 11 bases between. CDR1 and CDR2 (germline): MDHEN, SYDVKM. This CDR3 has 13 amino acids. The CDR3 sequence is CASSLIFGGEQYF. CDR3 sequence (DNA): TGTGCCAGCAGTTTAATTTTCGGGGGCGAGCAGTACTTC.

This chain uses TRBV10-3 with TRBJ2-3; no firm D call. CDR3 length equals 14 residues. Trimming left V 7 bases short and J 1 base short, with 12 bases between. The germline gives CDR1 ENHRY, CDR2 SYGVKD. CDR3 nucleotide sequence: TGTGCCATCAATCGGACGACGGGCACAGATACGCAGTATTTT. This codes for CAINRTTGTDTQYF.

V usage is TRBV12-3 or TRBV12-4 and J usage is TRBJ1-6; D possibly corresponds to TRBD1 (6 bases). The CDR3 is 15 residues long. V lost 6 bases, J lost 8 bases, and 17 bases lay in between. The CDR3 DNA sequence: TGTGCCAGCAGCATTGGACAGTCAAGGGATTCACCCCTCCACTTT. Translation gives CASSIGQSRDSPLHF.

This clonotype has a count of ten or more. The rearrangement joins TRBV29-1 to TRBJ2-1; D is unresolved. Germline assignment: CDR1 SQVTM and CDR2 ANQGSEA. This CDR3 spans 10 amino acids. V was clipped by 7 bases and J by 10 bases, with 11 bases between them. The CDR3 nucleotides are TGCAGCGCCCGAGCTGCAGAGCAGTTCTTC. This gives the protein CSARAAEQFF.

This clonotype was counted at least ten times. The V gene is TRBV29-1, the J gene TRBJ2-5; D gene ambiguous. The CDR3 loop spans 11 amino acids. Trimming took off 5 bases at V and 5 bases at J, with 9 bases between the two ends. Germline V gene lookup returns CDR1 SQVTM and CDR2 ANQGSEA. The CDR3 sequence: CSVWGRETQYF. As DNA, the CDR3 is TGCAGCGTTTGGGGTAGGGAGACCCAGTACTTC.

This clonotype turned up a few times. The rearrangement joins TRBV19 to TRBJ2-1; D is ambiguous. Germline values: CDR1 LNHDA, CDR2 SQIVND (reference sequence). V lost 3 bases and J lost 4, with 7 bases in between. The CDR3 spans 13 residues. CDR3 sequence (DNA): TGTGCCAGTAGTATCGGACGGTACAATGAGCAGTTCTTC. This translates into CASSIGRYNEQFF.

This clonotype was observed a handful of times. V and J are TRBV4-2 and TRBJ2-5; no clear D gene. CDR3 length: 11 residues. Germline CDR1 is LGHNA and CDR2 is YNFKEQ. With 2 bases removed from V and 5 bases from J, the gap between germline ends came to 3 bases. The CDR3 region is CASSQSETQYF. Here the CDR3 DNA reads TGTGCCAGCAGCCAATCGGAGACCCAGTACTTC.

This clonotype was detected ten times or more. This chain uses TRBV12-3 or TRBV12-4 with TRBJ1-3; D is undetermined. The CDR3 has 12 amino acids. With 1 base removed from V and 4 bases from J, the gap between germline ends came to 2 bases. CDR3 loop: CASSLGGNTIYF. The CDR3 nucleotides read TGTGCCAGCAGTTTAGGGGGAAACACCATATATTTT.

This clonotype appeared many times. The rearrangement links TRBV4-1 to TRBJ2-2, with 11 bases identical to TRBD2. The trim removed 3 bases at V and 0 bases at J, leaving 6 bases unmatched. Per germline, CDR1 MGHRA and CDR2 YSYEKL. The CDR3 is 18 amino acids. CDR3 sequence (DNA): TGCGCCAGCAGCCAGGCTAGCGGGAGGCCCTCGAACACCGGGGAGCTGTTTTTT. Protein sequence: CASSQASGRPSNTGELFF.

This clonotype was seen a few times. The chain recombines TRBV5-1 with TRBJ2-2; no reliable D call. Germline CDR1 and CDR2: SGHRS and YFSETQ. This CDR3 comprises 14 residues. Trimming cost V 0 bases and J 4 bases, with 7 bases left between them. The CDR3 spells CASSLGTITGELFF. As DNA, the CDR3 is TGCGCCAGCAGCTTGGGGACCATCACCGGGGAGCTGTTTTTT.

The sample holds a few counts of this clonotype. V usage is TRBV20-1 and J usage is TRBJ2-7; a weak D match, TRBD2 (5 bases). This CDR3 has 14 amino acids. Trimming stripped 2 bases from V and 5 bases from J, with 16 bases between. Germline V gives CDR1 DFQATT, CDR2 SNEGSKA (reference sequence). Written as DNA, the CDR3 is TGCAGTGCTAGATTCGTCGCTAGCTTGCACGAGCAGTACTTC. Translation gives CSARFVASLHEQYF.

This clonotype was counted ten times or more. This rearrangement joins TRBV12-3 or TRBV12-4 to TRBJ1-3; D gene unclear. The V gene lost 4 bases and the J gene lost 2 bases, with 9 bases spanning the gap. The CDR3 has 14 amino acids. CDR3 nucleotides: TGTGCCAGCAGTTCTTTCCCTACTGGAAACACCATATATTTT. It codes for CASSSFPTGNTIYF.

This clonotype has a count of ten or more. V and J are TRBV7-2 and TRBJ2-3; 9 nucleotides align to TRBD2. CDR3 length equals 18 residues. Unmatched junction bases numbered 10, after V lost 3 bases and J lost 0 bases. Germline-derived CDR1 and CDR2 are SGHTA and FQGNSA. The CDR3 DNA reads as TGTGCCAGCAGCTTTCCGGAGGCTAGCGGGATTAGCACAGATACGCAGTATTTT. Translated, it gives CASSFPEASGISTDTQYF.

This clonotype was observed many times. This rearrangement joins TRBV28 to TRBJ2-7, with 7 bases lining up with TRBD2. CDR3 size: 14 residues. With 5 bases clipped from V and 4 bases from J, the junction kept 8 bases outside the gene matches. Germline V gene data show CDR1 as MDHEN and CDR2 as SYDVKM. CDR3 region: CASSPTGLEYEQYF. The CDR3, as DNA: TGTGCCAGCAGTCCCACCGGACTAGAGTACGAGCAGTACTTC.

This clonotype turned up a few times. The V gene is TRBV10-3, the J gene TRBJ2-1; 13 nucleotides line up with TRBD2. Unmatched junction bases numbered 8, after V lost 10 bases and J lost 8 bases. The CDR3 has 14 residues. From germline, CDR1 is ENHRY and CDR2 SYGVKD. DNA of the CDR3: TGTGCCACCCGGACTAGCGGGAGAATACATGAGCAGTTCTTC. This translates into CATRTSGRIHEQFF.

This clonotype was detected ten times or more. The chain employs TRBV12-3 or TRBV12-4 and TRBJ2-7, with 9 bases identical to TRBD1. CDR3 length: 14 residues. V lost 6 bases to trimming and J lost 3 bases; unmatched junction nucleotides: 6. The CDR3: CASRFGQGFYEQYF. The CDR3 nucleotides read TGTGCCAGCAGGTTCGGACAGGGGTTCTACGAGCAGTACTTC.

In its sample, this clonotype was seen many times. This rearrangement joins TRBV27 to TRBJ2-7, with D perhaps TRBD1 (5 bases). The CDR3 extends over 12 amino acids. Trimming removed 2 bases from V and 13 bases from J, with 15 bases in between. The germline V gene encodes CDR1 MNHEY and CDR2 SMNVEV (reference sequence). In DNA form, the CDR3 reads TGTGCCAGCAGTTTAGGGGCGCGAATCTCATACTTC. Translated, it gives CASSLGARISYF.

This clonotype has a count of ten or more. The chain has TRBV30 and TRBJ2-2; D is unresolved. The CDR3 sequence is 14 residues long. Germline CDR1 GTSNPN, CDR2 SVGIG (reference sequence). V lost 3 bases and J 0 bases, leaving 8 bases between the germline ends. CDR3 bases: TGTGCCTGGAGGGAATTCTCGAACACCGGGGAGCTGTTTTTT. Its translation: CAWREFSNTGELFF.

A word on this clonotype: A much larger clone lies a single base off, so this may be a read error. This rearrangement joins TRBV4-2 to TRBJ1-5, with a tentative D call TRBD1 (6 bases). In germline, CDR1 is LGHNA, CDR2 YNFKEQ. The CDR3 covers 15 residues. The CDR3 here is CASSVRGYSKQPQHF. The CDR3 coding sequence is TGTGCCAGCAGCGTGAGGGGGTATAGCAAGCAGCCCCAGCATTTT.

This clonotype was seen many times. The genes are TRBV7-9 and TRBJ2-7, with a possible D match to TRBD1 (6 bases). The CDR3 sequence is 15 residues long. Germline lookup yields CDR1 SEHNR and CDR2 FQNEAQ (reference sequence). Deletions cut 5 bases from V and 0 bases from J, with 14 bases between. The CDR3 sequence: CASSPGHSSSYEQYF. CDR3 nucleotides: TGTGCCAGCAGCCCGGGACACTCCAGCTCCTACGAGCAGTACTTC.

This clonotype has a count of ten or more. This chain joins TRBV27 and TRBJ1-1, with 10 positions matching TRBD1. The J segment lost 4 bases and the V segment lost 2 bases, leaving 7 bases of the junction unmatched. There are 16 residues in the CDR3. CDR1 is MNHEY, CDR2 SMNVEV, per germline (reference sequence). This CDR3 is CASSLDGQGVGTEAFF. In nucleotides, the CDR3 is TGTGCCAGCAGTTTAGATGGACAGGGGGTTGGCACTGAAGCTTTCTTT.

At least ten counts were recorded for this clonotype. The gene calls are TRBV3-1 and TRBJ2-7; the match to TRBD2 covers 13 bases. In germline, CDR1 is LGHDT, CDR2 YNNKEL (reference sequence). Losses at the gene ends were 1 base for V and 6 bases for J; bases not matched to a gene: 6. The CDR3 spans 16 residues. CDR3 residues: CASSQGLAGGSGEQYF. The DNA of the CDR3 is TGTGCCAGCAGCCAAGGACTAGCGGGAGGAAGTGGCGAGCAGTACTTC.

This clonotype was counted a few times. The CDR3 here is CSAVTSWDSYNEQFF. Written as DNA, the CDR3 is TGCAGTGCCGTGACTAGCTGGGACTCCTACAATGAGCAGTTCTTC. This chain connects TRBV20-1 to TRBJ2-1; 7 nucleotides match TRBD2. Per the germline V gene, CDR1 is DFQATT and CDR2 is SNEGSKA (reference sequence). Losses at the gene ends were 6 bases for V and 0 bases for J; bases not matched to a gene: 8. This CDR3 spans 15 amino acids.

The table lists this clonotype with many counts. CDR3 protein: CSGRLAGTDEQFF. CDR3 coding DNA: TGCAGCGGTCGACTAGCGGGAACGGATGAGCAGTTCTTC. V gene TRBV29-1 combines with J gene TRBJ2-1; 11 nucleotides line up with TRBD2. V lost 7 bases and J lost 8; bases outside the gene matches: 7. Germline loops: CDR1 SQVTM, CDR2 ANQGSEA. The CDR3 spans 13 residues.

V usage is TRBV7-2 and J usage is TRBJ2-1; 7 bases align to TRBD2. The CDR3 length is 17 residues. V shed 5 bases and J 2 bases; nucleotides not matched to a gene: 12. Germline CDR1 is SGHTA and CDR2 is FQGNSA. CDR3 nucleotide sequence: TGTGCCAGCAGCGTAGGGACTAACCTATTACCCTACAATGAGCAGTTCTTC. Protein: CASSVGTNLLPYNEQFF.

The V and J genes are TRBV11-2 and TRBJ2-7; 7 bases align to TRBD1. Germline trimming cut 5 bases from V and 2 bases from J; bases unmatched to any gene: 18. The germline V gene has CDR1 SGHAT and CDR2 FQNNGV. CDR3 size: 18 residues. The CDR3 sequence is CASSLQASTGPNPYEQYF. Here the CDR3 DNA reads TGTGCCAGCAGCCTCCAGGCCTCGACAGGGCCCAATCCCTACGAGCAGTACTTC.